A single sample gave rise to the 4 T cell receptor beta chains below, sequenced in a study of regulatory T cells in long-lasting Graves disease (dated by TCRdb to about 2021). The time point label on this specimen signifies: newly diagnosed GD, antithyroid drugs for less than 3 months. For both TCR sequencing and RNA sequencing, RNA was extracted from PBMCs using TRIzol. Library construction relied on multiplex PCR. Sequencing relied on an Illumina HiSeq 4000. To build TCR beta libraries, CDR3 regions were amplified by Arm-PCR using iRepertoire HTBI primers. TCRdb took the public reads, trimmed them with fastp at Q25, ran MiXCR for clone calling and kept in-frame beta chains. Merged by CDR3 protein, the rows form single entries marked with the most common genes and DNA. The sample has 510,000 or so distinct CDR3 sequences on record, around 12% of them singletons. Approximately 9% of the sample is taken by the ten largest.

The data were also submitted as part of a second study, on T cells in Graves' hyperthyroidism and ophthalmopathy.

The sample here was peripheral blood mononuclear cells (PBMCs), taken at new diagnosis, from a patient treated with antithyroid drugs. The receptors stem from a woman aged 25 to 39 with Graves disease. Donor details come from another sample of the same person, matched by shared clones.

This sequence joins TRBV18 and TRBJ2-3; TRBD1 matches 7 bases. Trimming took 3 bases from V and 6 from J; bases not matched to a gene: 12. Germline V lookup: CDR1 KGHSH, CDR2 LQKENI. CDR3 length: 16 residues. The CDR3 region is CASSPRQGLKMDTQYF. The CDR3 DNA reads TGTGCCAGCTCACCTCGACAGGGCCTGAAAATGGATACGCAGTATTTT.

This clonotype was seen ten or more times. This chain joins TRBV27 and TRBJ1-2; possible D gene TRBD1, 6 bases. The CDR3 contains 15 residues. Trimming took off 5 bases at V and 5 bases at J, with 18 bases between the two ends. The V gene's germline CDR1 is MNHEY and CDR2 SMNVEV (reference sequence). The CDR3 DNA reads as TGTGCCAGCAGTACTACAGGGAGTCCCTTTTATGGCTACACCTTC. This gives the protein CASSTTGSPFYGYTF.

This clonotype was recorded at least ten times. The CDR3 DNA reads as TGTGCCAGCAGCTCCTTGGGGACGGACCACCGGGAGACCCAGTACTTC. This codes for CASSSLGTDHRETQYF. The chain recombines TRBV13 with TRBJ2-5, with D perhaps matching TRBD1 or TRBD2 (5 bases each). The germline V gene has CDR1 PRHDT and CDR2 FYEKMQ (reference sequence). The CDR3 contains 16 residues. V dropped 4 bases and J dropped 5 bases, with 20 bases sitting between them.

This clonotype was picked up many times. The chain has TRBV2 and TRBJ2-7; no firm D call. Germline values: CDR1 SNHLY, CDR2 FYNNEI. V was pared by 3 bases and J by 3 bases, with 9 bases between. CDR3 length: 13 amino acids. The chain's CDR3 is CASSDEVGYEQYF. CDR3 coding DNA: TGTGCCAGCAGTGACGAAGTAGGCTACGAGCAGTACTTC.